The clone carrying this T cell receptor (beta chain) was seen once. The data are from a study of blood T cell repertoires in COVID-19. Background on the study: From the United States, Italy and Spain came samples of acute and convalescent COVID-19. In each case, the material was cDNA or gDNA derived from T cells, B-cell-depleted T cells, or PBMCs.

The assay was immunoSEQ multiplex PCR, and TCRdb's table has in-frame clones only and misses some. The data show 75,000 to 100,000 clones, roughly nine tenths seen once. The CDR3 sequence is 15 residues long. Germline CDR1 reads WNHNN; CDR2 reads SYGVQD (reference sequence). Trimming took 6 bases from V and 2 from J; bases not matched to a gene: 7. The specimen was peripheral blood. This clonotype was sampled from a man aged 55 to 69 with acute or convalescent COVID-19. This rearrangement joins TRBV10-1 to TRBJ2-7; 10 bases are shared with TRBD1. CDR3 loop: CASRARDRGTYEQYF. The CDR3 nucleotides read TGCGCCAGCAGGGCCAGGGACAGGGGTACCTACGAGCAGTACTTC.